The T cell receptor beta chain described here comes from a study of blood T cell repertoires in COVID-19. Profiling relied on immunoSEQ multiplex PCR, and the TCRdb table lists in-frame clones only, not all of them. The sample yields some 260,000 clones, about 86% seen once. Germline assignment: CDR1 PRHDT and CDR2 FYEKMQ (reference sequence). After removal of 6 bases from V and 6 bases from J, the junction contained 10 bases not matched to a gene. The CDR3 length is 15 residues. This clonotype originated in an elderly man with acute or convalescent COVID-19. The sequencing input was peripheral blood. This sequence joins TRBV13 and TRBJ1-2, with 10 bases aligning to TRBD1. The CDR3 reads CASSRGQGTNDGYTF. CDR3 in DNA: TGTGCCAGCAGTCGGGGACAGGGGACTAATGATGGCTACACCTTC.